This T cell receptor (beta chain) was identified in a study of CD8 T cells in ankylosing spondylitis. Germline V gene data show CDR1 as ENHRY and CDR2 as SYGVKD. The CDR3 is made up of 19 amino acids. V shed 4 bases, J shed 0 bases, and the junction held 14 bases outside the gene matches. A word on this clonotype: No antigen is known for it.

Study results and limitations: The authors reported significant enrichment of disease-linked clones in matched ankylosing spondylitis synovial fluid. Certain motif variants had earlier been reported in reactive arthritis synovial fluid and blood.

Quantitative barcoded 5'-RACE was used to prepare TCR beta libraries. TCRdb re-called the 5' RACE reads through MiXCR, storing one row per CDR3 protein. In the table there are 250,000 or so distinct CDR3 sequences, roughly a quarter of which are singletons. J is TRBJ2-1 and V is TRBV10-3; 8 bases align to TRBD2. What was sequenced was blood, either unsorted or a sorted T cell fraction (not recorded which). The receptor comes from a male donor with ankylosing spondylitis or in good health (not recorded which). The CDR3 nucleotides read TGTGCCATCAGTGTGTCGGGGGGGCGATGGATCAGCTCCTACAATGAGCAGTTCTTC. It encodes CAISVSGGRWISSYNEQFF.